The present TCR beta chain was sequenced within a study of monozygotic twins with cystic fibrosis. Findings and caveats of the study: V usage most resembled the co-twin in 13 of 16 pairs.

Germline V CDR1 and CDR2: SSHAT, FNYEAQ (reference sequence). CDR3 length: 19 amino acids. Generated by immunoSEQ multiplex PCR, the TCRdb table keeps only in-frame clones and is missing some. Of about 14,000 clones in the sample, 90% to 95% were seen once. This clone was recorded only once. Its antigen is unknown. Compared with germline, one end of the junction differs, possibly owing to a read error. Sequencing was done on a sample of blood. The rearrangement uses TRBV7-7 and TRBJ2-1, with 7 positions matching TRBD1. The clonotype originates from a girl aged 2-10 years with cystic fibrosis. The CDR3 nucleotides are TGTGCTAGCAGCTTAATCGCCCTCAGGGGGAGAGCATCCTACAATGAGCAGTTCTTC. This gives the protein CASSLIALRGRASYNEQFF.